The rows below give T cell receptor beta chains drawn from one sample of a study of CXCR3-negative and CXCR3-positive naive CD8 T cells. TCRdb re-called the 5' RACE reads and catalogs CDR3 proteins one per entry, DNA excluded. Seen in this sample are some 140,000 distinct CDR3 sequences; the ten most common clones hold about 0.44%. Sequenced material: naive CXCR3+ CD8+ T cells from blood. The receptors shown here come from a human donor in good health. Some clones in this sample may be carry-over from other donors' samples. Both conserved end residues are part of each CDR3.

CASSLGTSALPDTQYF	TRBJ2-3	TRBV5-5
CSARDIRLGYEQYF	TRBJ2-7	TRBV20-1
CASSTPTGFYGYTF	TRBJ1-2	TRBV7-2
CSVEAAGGIYGYTF	TRBJ1-2	TRBV29-1
CASSSLSQNGRSGYTF	TRBJ1-2	TRBV11-2
CASSPEASYEQYF	TRBJ2-7	TRBV7-9
CASRTGTYTEAFF	TRBJ1-1	TRBV12-3/TRBV12-4
CASSIRGSYEQYF	TRBJ2-7	TRBV5-4
CASSFIGENTEAFF	TRBJ1-1	TRBV5-1
CASSQVQGNEKLFF	TRBJ1-4	TRBV4-1
CASSRVGQTLYGYTF	TRBJ1-2	TRBV7-8
CARDTSTNEELFF	TRBJ1-4	TRBV7-9
CAWDRGNTEAFF	TRBJ1-1	TRBV30
CASTAGTLSYNEQFF	TRBJ2-1	TRBV28
CASSSLSAEAFF	TRBJ1-1	TRBV7-6
CASSFSGTGELFF	TRBJ2-2	TRBV28
CASSLDPGPGQSYGYTF	TRBJ1-2	TRBV11-2
CASSSQGANQPQHF	TRBJ1-5	TRBV7-9
CASSWLAGEAYNEQFF	TRBJ2-1	TRBV12-3/TRBV12-4
CSVDRGLGTGELFF	TRBJ2-2	TRBV29-1
CASSSAEAVYYGYTF	TRBJ1-2	TRBV28
CASSSSGEQYF	TRBJ2-7	TRBV5-4
CASSSQLAGETQYF	TRBJ2-5	TRBV12-3/TRBV12-4
CASSEGSNQPQHF	TRBJ1-5	TRBV2
CASSLIDYEQYF	TRBJ2-7	TRBV12-3/TRBV12-4
CSVAGAGSSYNEQFF	TRBJ2-1	TRBV29-1
CASSLRAGPHNEQFF	TRBJ2-1	TRBV7-6
CASIKPDGLPDGTQYF	TRBJ2-5	TRBV7-8
CASSQTTGVNYGYTF	TRBJ1-2	TRBV4-3
CASSYSMGGDPEAFF	TRBJ1-1	TRBV6-5
CASSFGGTEAFF	TRBJ1-1	TRBV28
CASSIDLGQNYGYTF	TRBJ1-2	TRBV19
CASSGQGAYEQYF	TRBJ2-7	TRBV28
CASSSRGSYNEQFF	TRBJ2-1	TRBV6-5
CASSQEPGLAYEQYF	TRBJ2-7	TRBV4-3
CASSFSGRANNEQFF	TRBJ2-1	TRBV27
CASSKLGTSPYNEQFF	TRBJ2-1	TRBV28
CASRHTGELFF	TRBJ2-2	TRBV2
CASSGVLGLAAETQYF	TRBJ2-5	TRBV28
CASSQMVFHEQYF	TRBJ2-7	TRBV4-1
CSVTYPGPFAYERYF	TRBJ2-7	TRBV29-1
CASSQDDPAATDTQYF	TRBJ2-3	TRBV3-1
CSVEARNEQYF	TRBJ2-7	TRBV29-1
CSAIDTYEQYF	TRBJ2-7	TRBV20-1
CASRAGGSTDTQYF	TRBJ2-3	TRBV10-2
CASSWGGPNEQFF	TRBJ2-1	TRBV7-3
CASSYSSGQGTAYEQYF	TRBJ2-7	TRBV6-5
CASSFLSYEQYF	TRBJ2-7	TRBV28
CASSQEYQGGTGELFF	TRBJ2-2	TRBV14
CASSFIGGRGYEQYF	TRBJ2-7	TRBV27
CASREGPEQFF	TRBJ2-1	TRBV7-9
CASSLGGPNQPQHF	TRBJ1-5	TRBV12-3/TRBV12-4
CASSWGRNFRVGSGELFF	TRBJ2-2	TRBV6-6